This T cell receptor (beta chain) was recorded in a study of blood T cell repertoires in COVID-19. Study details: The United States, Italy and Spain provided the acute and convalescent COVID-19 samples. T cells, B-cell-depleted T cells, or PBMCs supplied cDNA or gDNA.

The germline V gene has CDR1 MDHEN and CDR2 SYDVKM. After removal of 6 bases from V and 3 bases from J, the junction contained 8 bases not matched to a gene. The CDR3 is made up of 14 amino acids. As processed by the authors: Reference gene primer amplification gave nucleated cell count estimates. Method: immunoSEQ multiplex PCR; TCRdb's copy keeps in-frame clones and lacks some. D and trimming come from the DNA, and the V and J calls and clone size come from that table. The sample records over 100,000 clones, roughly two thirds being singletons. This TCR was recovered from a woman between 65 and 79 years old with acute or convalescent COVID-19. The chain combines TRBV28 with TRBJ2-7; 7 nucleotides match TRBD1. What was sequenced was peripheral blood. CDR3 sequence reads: CASRIPGQYYEQYF. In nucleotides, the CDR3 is TGTGCCAGCAGAATTCCGGGACAGTACTACGAGCAGTACTTC.